This is a list of T cell receptor beta chains from one sample in a study of blood T cell repertoires in COVID-19. Data came from immunoSEQ multiplex PCR; TCRdb stores just in-frame clones and leaves some out. Altogether tens of thousands of clones are present, roughly 80% being singletons, with the ten largest covering 2.6%. The specimen was peripheral blood. The receptor source for this set is a woman aged 60 to 75 with acute or convalescent COVID-19. Each CDR3 is given with its conserved first and last residue. The order of the fields is clone size, V gene, J gene, D gene, CDR3 DNA, CDR3 protein. The D gene is left open where the match is weak. Only part of the rows carry a size: once, few, many, or a class if the clone is expanded.

>NA|TRBV7-8|TRBJ1-3|NA
TGTGCCAGCAGCTTAGGTATCCGAGCGACCATATATTTT
CASSLGIRATIYF
>once|TRBV19|TRBJ2-1|TRBD2
TGTGCCAGTAGTCTAGGGTTAGCGGGAGTCGGGCTCAGTGAGCAGTTCTTC
CASSLGLAGVGLSEQFF
>NA|TRBV5-1|TRBJ2-5|NA
TGCGCCAGCAGCTTGGGGCCCGTCGAGACCCAGTACTTC
CASSLGPVETQYF
>NA|TRBV4-1|TRBJ1-2|TRBD1
TGCGCCAGCAGCCGCGACACAGGGGAAAGGGGGTATGGCTACACCTTC
CASSRDTGERGYGYTF
>NA|TRBV2|TRBJ2-1|TRBD2
TGTGCCAGCACCCTAGCGGGGGCCTACAATGAGCAGTTCTTC
CASTLAGAYNEQFF
>NA|TRBV28|TRBJ1-1|TRBD1
TGTGCCAGCAGGACAGGGTATACTGAAGCTTTCTTT
CASRTGYTEAFF
>few|TRBV20-1|TRBJ1-2|NA
TGCAGTGCTAGTGGGCAGACTTATGGCTACACCTTC
CSASGQTYGYTF
>once|TRBV12-3/TRBV12-4|TRBJ2-1|NA
TGTGCCAGCAGTCCGAGAAACCGGTTTGAGCAGTTCTTC
CASSPRNRFEQFF
>NA|TRBV5-1|TRBJ1-1|NA
TGCGCCAGCAGCTTGCAGGGGAACACTGAAGCTTTCTTT
CASSLQGNTEAFF
>NA|TRBV27|TRBJ1-6|NA
TGTGCCAGCAAGGCAGGGAATTCACCCCTCCACTTT
CASKAGNSPLHF
>NA|TRBV27|TRBJ1-5|NA
TGTGCCAGCAGTTTAGAGGGTGGGAGCAATCAGCCCCAGCATTTT
CASSLEGGSNQPQHF
>few|TRBV19|TRBJ2-3|TRBD2
TGTGCCAGTATGGGTGTAGCGGGGGGCACAGATACGCAGTATTTT
CASMGVAGGTDTQYF
>NA|TRBV30|TRBJ1-5|NA
TGTGCCTGGAGTAGAACTGGCGGTCAGCCCCAGCATTTT
CAWSRTGGQPQHF
>NA|TRBV5-1|TRBJ1-1|TRBD1
TGCGCCAGCAGCCCTACAGGGGGCTCTAGAGCTTTCTTT
CASSPTGGSRAFF
>few|TRBV28|TRBJ2-1|TRBD1
TGTGCCAGCAGTTTAGAGGGACAGGGGGCCAATGAGCAGTTCTTC
CASSLEGQGANEQFF
>NA|TRBV3-1/TRBV3-2|TRBJ1-1|TRBD1
TGTGCCAGCAGCCAGCTCCGACAGGGGGTACTGAACACTGAAGCTTTCTTT
CASSQLRQGVLNTEAFF
>NA|TRBV7-2|TRBJ1-2|NA
TGTGCCAGCGGATCCGAGTTTCTGAACTCGGGAGGCTACACCTTC
CASGSEFLNSGGYTF
>few|TRBV5-6|TRBJ1-5|NA
TGTGCCAGCAGCTTGGGGGACACCTCCTATAAGCCCCAGCATTTT
CASSLGDTSYKPQHF
>few|TRBV27|TRBJ2-7|NA
TGTGCCAGCAGTGCCCAGGGAATTCCCTACGAGCAGTACTTC
CASSAQGIPYEQYF
>NA|TRBV28|TRBJ1-2|TRBD1
TGTGCCAGCAGTTCTTACTCCACCCCCGGGACAGGTTATGGCTACACCTTC
CASSSYSTPGTGYGYTF
>few|TRBV4-1|TRBJ1-1|NA
TGCGCCAGCAGCCAAGAGCCAGGGATGAACACTGAAGCTTTCTTT
CASSQEPGMNTEAFF
>NA|TRBV19|TRBJ1-5|TRBD1
TGTGCCAGTCGGGACAGGGGACGGAATAGCAATCAGCCCCAGCATTTT
CASRDRGRNSNQPQHF
>NA|TRBV4-2|TRBJ2-1|TRBD2
TGTGCCAGCAGCCAAGATCCAGCGGGGGGACTTGGGGGGCAGTTCTTC
CASSQDPAGGLGGQFF
>NA|TRBV6-2/TRBV6-3|TRBJ1-5|NA
TGTGCCAGCAGTTACGGGAGGGGGGTAAGCAATCAGCCCCAGCATTTT
CASSYGRGVSNQPQHF
>once|TRBV7-2|TRBJ2-1|TRBD2
TGTGCCAGCAGCTCCACTAGCGGGAGAAATGAGCAGTTCTTC
CASSSTSGRNEQFF
>once|TRBV6-6|TRBJ2-7|TRBD2
TGTGCCAGCAGTTCCCCCGTACCCGGGGGGATCTACGAGCAGTACTTC
CASSSPVPGGIYEQYF
>NA|TRBV4-2|TRBJ1-5|NA
TGTGCCAGCAGCCAAGATGTTAGGGGCCGGGGGGATCAGCCCCAGCATTTT
CASSQDVRGRGDQPQHF
>NA|TRBV7-7|TRBJ2-2|NA
TGTGCCAGCAGCCGAGGACAGCCTCGAACCGGGGAGCTGTTTTTT
CASSRGQPRTGELFF
>NA|TRBV6-5|TRBJ1-4|NA
TGTGCCAGCGGGGGTCGCGGGGGCGAAAAACTGTTTTTT
CASGGRGGEKLFF